This TCR beta chain is from a study of cytomegalovirus exposure and HLA in healthy donors. Findings of the study overall: Cytomegalovirus status, reportedly, was diagnosed with high specificity and sensitivity by the classifier. In a later analysis, DRB1 alleles had the most associated TCRs; HLA-C alleles the fewest.

Trimming removed 6 bases at V and 0 bases at J, with 8 bases between. The CDR3 has 13 amino acids. CDR1 is MRHNA and CDR2 is SNTAGT in the germline V gene. As concerns this clone: Antigen: not known.

Amplification used 60 Vbeta primers and 13 Jbeta primers. Measured with immunoSEQ multiplex PCR; TCRdb has only the in-frame clones, and not every one. The table for this sample gives 150,000 to 200,000 clones. Specimen: PBMCs. The genes are TRBV6-4 and TRBJ1-1; D not resolved. The receptor was derived from a man aged 30-40 years in good health and CMV-seronegative. CDR3 in amino acids: CASSSKLNTEAFF. DNA of the CDR3: TGTGCCAGCAGCTCTAAACTGAACACTGAAGCTTTCTTT.